These 8 T cell receptor beta chains were all obtained from the same sample, sequenced in a study of blood T cell repertoires in COVID-19. Measured with immunoSEQ multiplex PCR; TCRdb has only the in-frame clones, and not every one. The data show more than 300,000 clones, 88% seen once. The sequenced sample consisted of PBMCs or T cells enriched from blood (not recorded which). These receptor sequences come from a woman in her late teens or twenties who had recovered from COVID-19.

The CDR3 sequence is CATSRGTGTTGELFF. CDR3 coding DNA: TGTGCCACCAGCAGAGGGACAGGGACCACCGGGGAGCTGTTTTTT. The chain is built from TRBV15 and TRBJ2-2; 8 positions match TRBD1. The germline V gene has CDR1 LNHNV and CDR2 YYDKDF (reference sequence). V shed 1 base, J shed 4 bases, and the junction held 2 bases outside the gene matches. The CDR3 is made up of 15 amino acids.

The chain couples TRBV19 to TRBJ2-2, with D perhaps matching TRBD1 (5 bases). The CDR3 is made up of 13 amino acids. Germline assignment: CDR1 LNHDA and CDR2 SQIVND (reference sequence). The V end was cut by 3 bases, the J end by 5 bases, with 7 bases between. CDR3 residues: CASSIQGTGELFF. CDR3 DNA: TGTGCCAGTAGTATCCAGGGAACCGGGGAGCTGTTTTTT.

V gene TRBV7-3 combines with J gene TRBJ2-5; 12 bases fit TRBD2. The CDR3 consists of 16 residues. V shed 4 bases and J 5 bases; nucleotides not matched to a gene: 8. Germline values: CDR1 SGHTA, CDR2 FQGTGA. The CDR3: CASSSGLAGFSETQYF. The CDR3 DNA sequence: TGTGCCAGCAGCTCAGGACTAGCGGGGTTCTCTGAGACCCAGTACTTC.

This chain joins TRBV30 and TRBJ1-2; 7 bases fit TRBD1. CDR1 GTSNPN and CDR2 SVGIG come from the germline V gene (reference sequence). The CDR3 consists of 12 residues. Losses at the gene ends were 4 bases for V and 8 bases for J; bases not matched to a gene: 7. CDR3 sequence reads: CAWTLTGLGYTF. CDR3 DNA: TGTGCCTGGACTCTGACAGGGTTGGGCTACACCTTC.

The gene calls are TRBV15 and TRBJ1-5, with D hard to call. The CDR3 has 14 amino acids. V lost 0 bases and J lost 11, with 14 bases in between. Germline loops: CDR1 LNHNV, CDR2 YYDKDF (reference sequence). The DNA of the CDR3 is TGTGCCACCAGCAGAGATCCGAGCGGGGAGGCCCAGCATTTT. Translation gives CATSRDPSGEAQHF. Full variable domain (outside the CDR3, taken from reference TRBV15 and TRBJ1-5): DAMVIQNPRYQVTQFGKPVTLSCSQTLNHNVMYWYQQKSSQAPKLLFHYYDKDFNNEADTPDNFQSRRPNTSFCFLDIRSPGLGDTAMYLCATSRDPSGEAQHFGDGTRLSIL.

The chain links TRBV4-1 to TRBJ1-3; maybe TRBD1 (5 bases). Trimming left V 3 bases short and J 5 bases short, with 14 bases between. Germline V gene lookup returns CDR1 MGHRA and CDR2 YSYEKL. CDR3 length: 15 residues. The DNA for the CDR3 is TGCGCCAGCAGCCACCCCGTCGGGGGTCGAAACACCATATATTTT. Translating gives CASSHPVGGRNTIYF.

The chain has TRBV30 and TRBJ1-4; the D gene is possibly TRBD1 (6 bases). Germline V gene lookup returns CDR1 GTSNPN and CDR2 SVGIG (reference sequence). V was pared by 3 bases and J by 7 bases, with 21 bases between. This CDR3 is built from 16 residues. As DNA, the CDR3 is TGTGCCTGGAGCAGCGATAGGACAGCAAATGCTGAAAAACTGTTTTTT. As protein: CAWSSDRTANAEKLFF.

V usage is TRBV19 and J usage is TRBJ1-2; D is ambiguous. The CDR3 consists of 14 residues. The V and J ends lost 4 bases and 6 bases respectively, with 15 bases between them. Germline V CDR1 and CDR2: LNHDA, SQIVND (reference sequence). The CDR3 DNA reads TGTGCCAGTAGTACGGGTCTCCTTCTGGATGGCTACACCTTC. Its translation: CASSTGLLLDGYTF.